This T cell receptor beta chain was found in a study of shared clonotypes between healthy human individuals. Study summary: There were three CD4 naive, three CD4 memory, two CD8 naive and one CD8 memory plates per donor. Findings of the study overall: Generally, estimated richness proved larger in naive subsets than it did in memory subsets. Donor scarcity curtailed the genetic and exposure-history diversity represented herein. Generation of non-shared clonotypes was less probable than generation of clonotypes shared by all four donors.

As for this clone: Its antigen is unidentified. Just one base apart from a much larger clone, this may be a read error. Other DNA sequences in this sample translate to the same CDR3.

The V and J ends lost 4 bases and 5 bases respectively, with 2 bases between them. The CDR3 consists of 11 residues. Germline CDR1 MDHEN, CDR2 SYDVKM. Using immunoSEQ multiplex PCR, the repertoire was profiled, and TCRdb retains in-frame clones only, with some absent. The sample holds around 2,000,000 clones, about 95% seen once. The naive CD8 subset, CD45RO-negative cells positively selected for CCR7, excluded terminally differentiated effector memory CD45RA+ cells. The sequence came from a young man in good health. This sequence joins TRBV28 and TRBJ2-2; D ambiguous. Sequencing was carried out using naive CD8+ T cells sorted from blood. CDR3 residues: CASSYTGELFF. In DNA form, the CDR3 reads TGTGCCAGCAGTTATACCGGGGAGCTGTTTTTT.